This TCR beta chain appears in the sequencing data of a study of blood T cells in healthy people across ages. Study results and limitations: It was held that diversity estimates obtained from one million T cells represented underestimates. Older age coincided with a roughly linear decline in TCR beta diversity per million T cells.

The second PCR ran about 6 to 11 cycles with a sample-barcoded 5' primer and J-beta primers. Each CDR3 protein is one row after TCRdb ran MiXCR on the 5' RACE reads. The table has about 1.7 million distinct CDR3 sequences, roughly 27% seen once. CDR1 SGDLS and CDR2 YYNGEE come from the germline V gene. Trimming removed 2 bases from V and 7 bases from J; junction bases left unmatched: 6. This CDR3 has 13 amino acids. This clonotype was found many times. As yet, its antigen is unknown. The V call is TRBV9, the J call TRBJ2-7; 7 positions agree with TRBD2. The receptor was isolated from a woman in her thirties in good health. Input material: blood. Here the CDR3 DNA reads TGTGCCAGCAGCGTCGGACCCGGGGGGGAGCAGTACTTC. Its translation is CASSVGPGGEQYF.